The 32 T cell receptor beta chains below come from one sample, sequenced in a study of blood T cell repertoires in COVID-19. Measured with immunoSEQ multiplex PCR; TCRdb has only the in-frame clones, and not every one. The repertoire holds some 200,000 clones, around 89% seen once, with about 5% in the top ten. Sequenced: peripheral blood. The source is a woman aged 40 to 50 with acute or convalescent COVID-19.

Only one count was recorded for this clone. The gene calls are TRBV24-1 and TRBJ2-3; 9 bases agree with TRBD2. Germline V gives CDR1 KGHDR, CDR2 SFDVKD. V lost 4 bases, J lost 4 bases, and 8 bases stayed unmatched. The CDR3 loop spans 16 amino acids. CDR3 sequence (DNA): TGTGCCACCAGTGAAAATAGCGGGGGTAACGCAGATACGCAGTATTTT. Amino acids: CATSENSGGNADTQYF.

The genes are TRBV4-1 and TRBJ1-6, with a possible D match to TRBD1 (5 bases). The CDR3 length is 15 residues. The V gene lost 4 bases and the J gene lost 7 bases, with 14 bases spanning the gap. Germline lookup yields CDR1 MGHRA and CDR2 YSYEKL. The DNA of the CDR3 is TGCGCCAGCAGCCTCAGACCACAGGAAAATTCACCCCTCCACTTT. As protein: CASSLRPQENSPLHF.

This sequence joins TRBV5-1 and TRBJ2-5; TRBD2 might be the D (5 bases). V was shortened by 2 bases and J by 2 bases, with 13 bases between the two germline ends. This CDR3 is built from 15 residues. Looked up from germline, CDR1 is SGHRS and CDR2 is YFSETQ. The CDR3 bases are TGCGCCAGCAGCTTACGAGTAGGCGGGCAAGAGACCCAGTACTTC. Its protein product is CASSLRVGGQETQYF.

The chain uses TRBV6-5 and TRBJ1-1; D gene ambiguous. With 2 bases removed from V and 2 bases from J, the gap between germline ends came to 15 bases. CDR3 size: 16 residues. The germline gives CDR1 MNHEY, CDR2 SVGAGI. In DNA, the CDR3 is TGTGCCAGCAGTTACATCGCCCGGGGAGTTAACACTGAAGCTTTCTTT. Translation: CASSYIARGVNTEAFF.

The chain recombines TRBV14 with TRBJ1-1; 7 nucleotides agree with TRBD1. CDR3 length: 17 amino acids. V shed 4 bases and J 2 bases; nucleotides not matched to a gene: 13. Germline CDR1 and CDR2: SGHDN and FVKESK. In DNA, the CDR3 is TGTGCCAGCAGCCTCAAAGGGCTGGGGACAGTAAACACTGAAGCTTTCTTT. Residues: CASSLKGLGTVNTEAFF.

This rearrangement joins TRBV24-1 to TRBJ1-2; D is ambiguous. This CDR3 has 14 amino acids. Germline CDR1 reads KGHDR; CDR2 reads SFDVKD. Between the trimmed V and J ends, which lost 2 bases and 1 base, there was a span of 7 bases. CDR3 sequence: CATSDSDNNYGYTF. For the CDR3, the DNA is TGTGCCACCAGTGATTCCGACAATAACTATGGCTACACCTTC.

V and J are TRBV30 and TRBJ1-5; TRBD1 matches 7 bases. Germline assignment: CDR1 GTSNPN and CDR2 SVGIG (reference sequence). V lost 1 base to trimming and J lost 10 bases; unmatched junction nucleotides: 13. This CDR3 spans 15 amino acids. CDR3 DNA: TGTGCCTGGAGTGGCGAGACAGGGTTCTACTCACCCCAGCATTTT. Its protein is CAWSGETGFYSPQHF.

The V gene is TRBV7-8, the J gene TRBJ1-4, with 7 positions matching TRBD1. CDR3 length equals 15 residues. In germline, CDR1 is SGHVS, CDR2 FQNEAQ. J was trimmed by 4 bases and V by 3 bases; bases with no gene match: 5. CDR3 in DNA: TGTGCCAGCAGCTTTAACAGGGGCATTAATGAAAAACTGTTTTTT. It codes for CASSFNRGINEKLFF.

J is TRBJ2-3 and V is TRBV30; 12 bases agree with TRBD2. The length of the CDR3 is 17 residues. Germline-derived CDR1 and CDR2 are GTSNPN and SVGIG (reference sequence). V lost 2 bases, J lost 5 bases, and 11 bases stayed unmatched. The CDR3 DNA reads as TGTGCCTGGAGTCCTATGACTAGCGGGGGAACCGGAGATACGCAGTATTTT. This translates into CAWSPMTSGGTGDTQYF.

CDR3 residues: CASSLASGTGVSREKLFF. CDR3 DNA sequence: TGTGCCAGCAGCTTAGCCTCCGGGACAGGGGTGTCGCGGGAAAAACTGTTTTTT. The rearrangement links TRBV11-2 to TRBJ1-4; 10 bases agree with TRBD1. Germline V gene lookup returns CDR1 SGHAT and CDR2 FQNNGV. The trim removed 1 base at V and 8 bases at J, leaving 13 bases unmatched. CDR3 size: 18 residues. The variable domain in full, completed from reference TRBV11-2 and TRBJ1-4, reads EAGVAQSPRYKIIEKRQSVAFWCNPISGHATLYWYQQILGQGPKLLIQFQNNGVVDDSQLPKDRFSAERLKGVDSTLKIQPAKLEDSAVYLCASSLASGTGVSREKLFFGSGTQLSVL.

V gene TRBV10-2 combines with J gene TRBJ2-3; 10 bases agree with TRBD2. Germline values: CDR1 WSHSY, CDR2 SAAADI. The CDR3 spans 17 residues. Germline trimming cut 0 bases from V and 10 bases from J; bases unmatched to any gene: 13. The CDR3 here is CASSESGERGGPGAQYF. The CDR3 DNA follows: TGCGCCAGCAGTGAGTCGGGGGAGCGGGGGGGCCCGGGAGCGCAGTATTTT.

The CDR3 is CAIEEAAGANVLTF. The CDR3 DNA sequence: TGTGCCATCGAAGAGGCCGCTGGGGCCAACGTCCTGACTTTC. The J gene is TRBJ2-6, the V gene TRBV10-3, with D hard to call. There are 14 residues in the CDR3. Trimming removed 8 bases at V and 2 bases at J, with 10 bases between. Germline V lookup: CDR1 ENHRY, CDR2 SYGVKD.

This clone has more than one count but fewer than ten. The chain joins TRBV15 to TRBJ1-2, with D unresolved. Germline V gene data show CDR1 as LNHNV and CDR2 as YYDKDF (reference sequence). CDR3 length: 15 amino acids. The V gene lost 5 bases and the J gene lost 3 bases, with 16 bases spanning the gap. The CDR3 here is CATSPPRRMHYGYTF. CDR3 sequence (DNA): TGTGCCACCAGCCCTCCCCGGAGAATGCACTATGGCTACACCTTC.

J is TRBJ1-2 and V is TRBV15; D is unresolved. CDR1 LNHNV and CDR2 YYDKDF come from the germline V gene (reference sequence). The CDR3 is 13 amino acids. Trimming cost V 0 bases and J 7 bases, with 9 bases left between them. This chain's CDR3 is CATSRDEGGGYTF. CDR3 nucleotide sequence: TGTGCCACCAGCAGAGATGAGGGCGGTGGCTACACCTTC. Variable domain in full (rest from reference TRBV15 and TRBJ1-2): DAMVIQNPRYQVTQFGKPVTLSCSQTLNHNVMYWYQQKSSQAPKLLFHYYDKDFNNEADTPDNFQSRRPNTSFCFLDIRSPGLGDTAMYLCATSRDEGGGYTFGSGTRLTVV.

The chain has TRBV4-1 and TRBJ2-5, with TRBD2 matching 12 bases. V trimming: 3 bases; J trimming: 1 base; junction bases outside the gene matches: 0. The CDR3 contains 15 residues. Germline CDR1 is MGHRA and CDR2 is YSYEKL. As DNA, the CDR3 is TGCGCCAGCAGCCAGGGACTAGCGGGCCAAGAGACCCAGTACTTC. Translation: CASSQGLAGQETQYF.

The chain links TRBV19 to TRBJ1-1; weak D call: TRBD1 (6 bases). Germline-derived CDR1 and CDR2 are LNHDA and SQIVND (reference sequence). This CDR3 is 14 amino acids long. The V end lost 3 bases, the J end lost 4 bases, and 12 bases lay between the germline ends. CDR3 region: CASSMGGRSTEAFF. CDR3 in DNA: TGTGCCAGTAGTATGGGGGGGCGTAGCACTGAAGCTTTCTTT.

The J gene is TRBJ1-1, the V gene TRBV6-5; TRBD1 is a possible D gene (6 bases). From germline, CDR1 is MNHEY and CDR2 SVGAGI. V was pared by 2 bases and J by 1 base, with 11 bases between. There are 15 residues in the CDR3. This chain's CDR3 is CASSYAPDRNTEAFF. CDR3 bases: TGTGCCAGCAGTTACGCTCCGGACAGGAACACTGAAGCTTTCTTT.

This clone was picked up one time. The chain is built from TRBV18 and TRBJ1-1; D might be TRBD1 (6 bases). Per the germline V gene, CDR1 is KGHSH and CDR2 is LQKENI. This CDR3 comprises 18 residues. V was clipped by 6 bases and J by 0 bases, with 23 bases between them. DNA for the CDR3: TGTGCCAGCTCTCGGGTGAGGACAGATTCTTCCATGAACACTGAAGCTTTCTTT. Translated, it gives CASSRVRTDSSMNTEAFF.

The rearrangement uses TRBV7-9 and TRBJ2-3; TRBD2 matches 9 bases. The CDR3 extends over 17 amino acids. V was pared by 0 bases and J by 7 bases, with 11 bases of the junction left unmatched. Germline CDR1 reads SEHNR; CDR2 reads FQNEAQ (reference sequence). The chain's CDR3 is CASSLALGGGADYTQYF. In nucleotides, the CDR3 is TGTGCCAGCAGCTTAGCGCTAGGCGGGGGGGCAGATTATACGCAGTATTTT.

The chain is built from TRBV11-2 and TRBJ1-2; 7 bases are shared with TRBD1. V shed 4 bases and J 4 bases; nucleotides not matched to a gene: 9. The CDR3 has 15 residues. CDR1 SGHAT and CDR2 FQNNGV come from the germline V gene. The CDR3 region is CASSYGDRALYGYTF. CDR3 nucleotides: TGTGCCAGCAGCTATGGCGACAGGGCCCTCTATGGCTACACCTTC.

The chain combines TRBV12-3 or TRBV12-4 with TRBJ1-2, with D possibly matching TRBD1 (5 bases). The CDR3 has 12 residues. Trimming removed 6 bases at V and 9 bases at J, with 14 bases between. The CDR3 protein is CASRALQGSYTF. As DNA, the CDR3 is TGTGCCAGCAGGGCCCTTCAGGGAAGCTACACCTTC.

The V and J genes are TRBV7-2 and TRBJ1-1; 10 nucleotides line up with TRBD1. This CDR3 comprises 14 residues. V lost 3 bases, J lost 4 bases, and 2 bases stayed unmatched. CDR1 and CDR2 from the germline V gene are SGHTA and FQGNSA. In DNA, the CDR3 is TGTGCCAGCAGCTTCCGGACAGGGGGCACTGAAGCTTTCTTT. Translation: CASSFRTGGTEAFF.

V usage is TRBV6-4 and J usage is TRBJ2-2, with 9 bases aligning to TRBD1. This CDR3 comprises 15 residues. CDR1 is MRHNA and CDR2 is SNTAGT in the germline V gene. V gave up 6 bases and J gave up 3 bases; unmatched junction bases: 5. The CDR3 is CASSTGQGDTGELFF. The CDR3 DNA reads TGTGCCAGCAGCACGGGACAGGGTGACACCGGGGAGCTGTTTTTT.

The chain combines TRBV9 with TRBJ2-5; perhaps TRBD1 as D (6 bases). Looked up from germline, CDR1 is SGDLS and CDR2 is YYNGEE. V lost 3 bases to trimming and J lost 3 bases, with 12 bases between them. The CDR3 is made up of 14 amino acids. The CDR3 DNA reads as TGTGCCAGCAGCGCTTGGACAGATAAAGAGACCCAGTACTTC. As protein: CASSAWTDKETQYF. Supplemented by reference TRBV9 and TRBJ2-5, the full variable domain reads DSGVTQTPKHLITATGQRVTLRCSPRSGDLSVYWYQQSLDQGLQFLIQYYNGEERAKGNILERFSAQQFPDLHSELNLSSLELGDSALYFCASSAWTDKETQYFGPGTRLLVL.

The chain recombines TRBV19 with TRBJ2-1; 7 bases are a match to TRBD1. Looked up from germline, CDR1 is LNHDA and CDR2 is SQIVND (reference sequence). V was clipped by 6 bases and J by 2 bases; unmatched bases: 7. This CDR3 is built from 15 residues. The CDR3 is CASSSTGFPYNEQFF. The CDR3 DNA sequence: TGTGCCAGTAGCTCGACAGGGTTTCCCTACAATGAGCAGTTCTTC.

This chain uses TRBV19 with TRBJ1-2; a weak D match, TRBD1 (5 bases). V was shortened by 5 bases and J by 0 bases, with 13 bases between the two germline ends. The CDR3 has 15 amino acids. The V gene's germline CDR1 is LNHDA and CDR2 SQIVND (reference sequence). The DNA for the CDR3 is TGTGCCAGTAGTCGTGGGGCAGTTTCTAACTATGGCTACACCTTC. Translated, it gives CASSRGAVSNYGYTF.

V is TRBV7-3 and J is TRBJ2-2; D may be TRBD1 (5 bases). Germline assignment: CDR1 SGHTA and CDR2 FQGTGA. The CDR3 spans 14 residues. The V and J ends lost 6 bases and 8 bases respectively, with 16 bases between them. CDR3 loop: CASSYSRASGELFF. CDR3 bases: TGTGCCAGCAGTTATAGCAGGGCGTCTGGGGAGCTGTTTTTT.

This sequence joins TRBV6-5 and TRBJ1-1; D may be TRBD1 (5 bases). Germline assignment: CDR1 MNHEY and CDR2 SVGAGI. This CDR3 has 11 residues. V lost 5 bases and J 4 bases, leaving 5 bases between the germline ends. The CDR3 DNA follows: TGTGCCAGCAGTCAGGGCACTGAAGCTTTCTTT. It specifies CASSQGTEAFF.

This chain links TRBV5-4 with TRBJ2-7, with a tentative D call TRBD1 (5 bases). V shed 4 bases and J shed 7 bases, with 15 bases lying between them. The CDR3 is 13 residues long. The germline V gene encodes CDR1 SGHNT and CDR2 YYREEE (reference sequence). The CDR3 region is CASSQGSHHEQYV. The CDR3 DNA sequence: TGTGCCAGCAGCCAGGGTTCGCACCATGAGCAGTACGTC.

The J gene is TRBJ2-5, the V gene TRBV6-5; maybe TRBD1 (5 bases). Trimming removed 5 bases at V and 3 bases at J, with 13 bases between. Germline V gene lookup returns CDR1 MNHEY and CDR2 SVGAGI. This CDR3 comprises 14 residues. CDR3: CASSTLDSEETQYF. CDR3 sequence (DNA): TGTGCCAGCAGTACCCTAGACAGCGAAGAGACCCAGTACTTC.

This clone was found a few times. This rearrangement joins TRBV12-5 to TRBJ2-1, with a tentative D call TRBD1 (5 bases). The ends were cut back, 1 base at V and 8 bases at J, with 9 bases in the middle. This CDR3 has 13 residues. Germline-derived CDR1 and CDR2 are LGHNT and FRNRAP. The CDR3 nucleotides read TGTGCTAGTGGTTTGGCAGGGATCGATGAGCAGTTCTTC. Its translation: CASGLAGIDEQFF.

The gene calls are TRBV6-7 and TRBJ2-7; 8 nucleotides line up with TRBD1. TRBV6-7 is reported as an ORF; its role is uncertain. V was pared by 4 bases and J by 3 bases, with 8 bases of the junction left unmatched. The CDR3 totals 15 residues. The CDR3 DNA follows: TGTGCCAGCAGTTTCGCGACAGGGGTGGACTACGAGCAGTACGTC. Protein product: CASSFATGVDYEQYV.